Each of the 25 T cell receptor beta chains below was sequenced from the same sample in a study of CD8 T cells in ankylosing spondylitis. MiXCR, applied by TCRdb to the 5' RACE reads, yields one record per CDR3 protein. The sample has 250,000 or so distinct CDR3 sequences, about 11% seen once; the top ten hold less than 3%. Sequencing was performed on blood, either unsorted or a sorted T cell fraction (not recorded which). These TCRs come from a male donor with ankylosing spondylitis or in good health (not recorded which).

This clonotype showed up just a few times. V and J are TRBV6-1 and TRBJ1-1; the D is unclear. Germline CDR1 is MNHNS and CDR2 is SASEGT. The CDR3 contains 13 residues. The V end was cut by 0 bases, the J end by 10 bases, with 12 bases between. The CDR3 loop is CASSEAKWVTAFF. The CDR3 nucleotides are TGTGCCAGCAGTGAAGCTAAATGGGTTACAGCTTTCTTT.

This clonotype was recorded many times. This rearrangement joins TRBV12-3 or TRBV12-4 to TRBJ2-1; 8 bases map to TRBD1. V was clipped by 6 bases and J by 5 bases; unmatched bases: 3. The CDR3 has 13 amino acids. CDR3 sequence (DNA): TGTGCCAGCAGGCTGACAGGGGACAATGAGCAGTTCTTC. Encoded protein: CASRLTGDNEQFF.

In its sample, this clonotype was seen many times. The V gene is TRBV20-1, the J gene TRBJ2-3; D ambiguous. V was trimmed by 3 bases and J by 6 bases, leaving 13 bases between them. CDR1 is DFQATT and CDR2 is SNEGSKA in the germline V gene (reference sequence). CDR3 length: 13 amino acids. The CDR3 region is CSASGTPGDTQYF. The CDR3 DNA follows: TGCAGTGCTAGCGGCACACCCGGGGATACGCAGTATTTT.

The table lists this clonotype with a count of one. The chain has TRBV6-1 and TRBJ2-3; the match to TRBD2 covers 15 bases. Per the germline V gene, CDR1 is MNHNS and CDR2 is SASEGT. This CDR3 has 16 residues. V lost 7 bases to trimming and J lost 2 bases; unmatched junction nucleotides: 4. CDR3: CASNGLAGGNTDTQYF. In DNA form, the CDR3 reads TGTGCCAGCAATGGACTAGCGGGGGGGAACACAGATACGCAGTATTTT.

This clonotype was recorded at least ten times. V gene TRBV27 combines with J gene TRBJ2-1; 7 nucleotides agree with TRBD1. Germline V lookup: CDR1 MNHEY, CDR2 SMNVEV (reference sequence). CDR3 length: 16 amino acids. V lost 5 bases, J lost 7 bases, and 14 bases stayed unmatched. CDR3 residues: CASSTIPGQLRNEQFF. CDR3 nucleotides: TGTGCCAGCAGTACCATTCCGGGACAGTTAAGGAATGAGCAGTTCTTC.

Many counts were recorded for this clonotype. The rearrangement joins TRBV20-1 to TRBJ2-1; 7 nucleotides agree with TRBD2. Germline V gene lookup returns CDR1 DFQATT and CDR2 SNEGSKA (reference sequence). CDR3 length equals 15 residues. The ends lost 8 bases at V and 4 bases at J; junction bases unmatched: 14. CDR3 nucleotides: TGCAGTCCCTTAAATCGGGCTAGCGGTTACAATGAGCAGTTCTTC. Encoded protein: CSPLNRASGYNEQFF.

V is TRBV11-1 and J is TRBJ2-1; 12 positions agree with TRBD2. CDR3 length equals 18 residues. Trimming removed 3 bases from V and 1 base from J; junction bases left unmatched: 7. CDR1 and CDR2 from the germline V gene are SGHAT and FQDESV (reference sequence). CDR3 loop: CASSLGLAGIRSYNEQFF. The CDR3 bases are TGTGCCAGCAGCTTGGGACTAGCGGGCATTCGTTCCTACAATGAGCAGTTCTTC.

This clonotype was observed at least ten times. This sequence joins TRBV5-1 and TRBJ1-2; 10 bases fit TRBD1. Germline V gene data show CDR1 as SGHRS and CDR2 as YFSETQ. The CDR3 contains 16 residues. The V and J ends lost 0 bases and 8 bases, in that order; junction bases with no gene match: 10. The chain's CDR3 is CASSLGSGTGVTGYTF. DNA of the CDR3: TGCGCCAGCAGCTTGGGATCCGGGACAGGGGTTACGGGCTACACCTTC. The full variable domain, in which reference TRBV5-1 and TRBJ1-2 provide the parts outside the CDR3, is KAGVTQTPRYLIKTRGQQVTLSCSPISGHRSVSWYQQTPGQGLQFLFEYFSETQRNKGNFPGRFSGRQFSNSRSEMNVSTLELGDSALYLCASSLGSGTGVTGYTFGSGTRLTVV.

This clonotype has at least ten counts. This chain uses TRBV10-3 with TRBJ1-1; 7 nucleotides line up with TRBD1. Germline V gene sequence: CDR1 ENHRY, CDR2 SYGVKD. CDR3 size: 14 residues. V lost 4 bases and J lost 4; bases outside the gene matches: 6. The CDR3: CAISGGTASTEAFF. The DNA for the CDR3 is TGTGCCATCAGTGGAGGGACAGCGAGCACTGAAGCTTTCTTT.

The gene calls are TRBV5-4 and TRBJ2-1; D unresolved. The CDR3 consists of 14 residues. Germline V gene lookup returns CDR1 SGHNT and CDR2 YYREEE (reference sequence). V dropped 4 bases and J dropped 4 bases, with 12 bases sitting between them. This CDR3 is CASSPRTNYNEQFF. Written as DNA, the CDR3 is TGTGCCAGCAGCCCCAGGACCAATTACAATGAGCAGTTCTTC.

This clonotype was counted many times. The CDR3 protein is CASSQGTDATNEKLFF. As DNA, the CDR3 is TGCGCCAGCAGCCAGGGGACAGACGCAACTAATGAAAAACTGTTTTTT. The chain recombines TRBV5-1 with TRBJ1-4; TRBD1 aligns across 7 bases. J gave up 0 bases and V 4 bases, and 6 bases lay outside the gene matches. Germline V gene data show CDR1 as SGHRS and CDR2 as YFSETQ. The CDR3 contains 16 residues.

CDR3 amino acids: CASSPAPGPRQNIQYF. CDR3 bases: TGTGCCAGCAGTCCGGCCCCGGGTCCCCGGCAGAACATTCAGTACTTC. The rearrangement uses TRBV4-2 and TRBJ2-4; no firm D call. This CDR3 region has 16 residues. Trimming removed 6 bases at V and 7 bases at J, with 22 bases between. Germline-derived CDR1 and CDR2 are LGHNA and YNFKEQ.

This clonotype was seen ten or more times. The CDR3 is CAISESREETQYF. For the CDR3, the DNA is TGTGCCATCAGTGAGTCAAGAGAAGAGACCCAGTACTTC. The rearrangement joins TRBV10-3 to TRBJ2-5; D remains ambiguous. Germline V gene data show CDR1 as ENHRY and CDR2 as SYGVKD. Trimming took 0 bases from V and 3 from J, leaving 5 bases between them. The CDR3 spans 13 residues.

The chain combines TRBV10-1 with TRBJ1-2, with TRBD1 matching 8 bases. Germline loops: CDR1 WNHNN, CDR2 SYGVQD (reference sequence). The CDR3 runs 15 residues. V was pared by 0 bases and J by 2 bases, with 2 bases of the junction left unmatched. The CDR3 spells CASSESGQENYGYTF. CDR3 bases: TGCGCCAGCAGTGAGTCGGGACAGGAGAACTATGGCTACACCTTC.

This clonotype was observed at least ten times. V gene TRBV6-5 combines with J gene TRBJ2-1, with D uncertain. The germline V gene encodes CDR1 MNHEY and CDR2 SVGAGI. The V end lost 4 bases, the J end lost 4 bases, and 14 bases lay between the germline ends. The CDR3 is made up of 15 amino acids. The CDR3 loop is CASSSSGSTYNEQFF. As DNA, the CDR3 is TGTGCCAGCAGTTCCTCCGGGTCTACGTACAATGAGCAGTTCTTC.

This clonotype has ten or more counts. V usage is TRBV10-3 and J usage is TRBJ1-1; TRBD1 matches 9 bases. CDR1 ENHRY and CDR2 SYGVKD come from the germline V gene. This CDR3 contains 14 residues. Germline trimming cut 7 bases from V and 1 base from J; bases unmatched to any gene: 4. CDR3 nucleotide sequence: TGTGCCATCAACTCGGGACAGGGGAACACTGAAGCTTTCTTT. Its translation is CAINSGQGNTEAFF.

This clonotype was seen repeatedly, ten times or more. V usage is TRBV12-3 or TRBV12-4 and J usage is TRBJ1-5, with 7 bases that match TRBD1. Trimming removed 4 bases from V and 7 bases from J; junction bases left unmatched: 10. The CDR3 is 15 residues long. CDR3 in amino acids: CASSSGGRDVQPQHF. The CDR3 region has the DNA TGTGCCAGCAGTTCAGGGGGACGGGATGTGCAGCCCCAGCATTTT.

In nucleotides, the CDR3 is TGCGCCAGCAGTGAGTCGAAAGGGGCGCTGGACACTGAAGCTTTCTTT. Its translation: CASSESKGALDTEAFF. This chain links TRBV10-1 with TRBJ1-1; D perhaps matches TRBD1 (5 bases). Germline CDR1 and CDR2: WNHNN and SYGVQD (reference sequence). The CDR3 is made up of 16 amino acids. V lost 0 bases and J lost 3, with 14 bases in between.

In its sample, this clonotype was seen a few times. The rearrangement uses TRBV5-1 and TRBJ2-4; 15 nucleotides agree with TRBD2. This CDR3 comprises 19 residues. The V segment lost 0 bases and the J segment 3 bases; nucleotides outside the gene matches: 7. Germline CDR1 is SGHRS and CDR2 is YFSETQ. DNA for the CDR3: TGCGCCAGCAGCTTGGCCGGGACTAGCGGGGGGCTTCTCAAAAACATTCAGTACTTC. Amino acid sequence: CASSLAGTSGGLLKNIQYF. The full variable domain, completed using reference TRBV5-1 and TRBJ2-4, is KAGVTQTPRYLIKTRGQQVTLSCSPISGHRSVSWYQQTPGQGLQFLFEYFSETQRNKGNFPGRFSGRQFSNSRSEMNVSTLELGDSALYLCASSLAGTSGGLLKNIQYFGAGTRLSVL.

There are many counts of this clonotype. The rearrangement joins TRBV10-3 to TRBJ1-1; possibly TRBD1 for D (5 bases). This CDR3 region has 13 residues. The germline V gene encodes CDR1 ENHRY and CDR2 SYGVKD. V was clipped by 6 bases and J by 2 bases, with 10 bases between them. The CDR3 spells CAISERGNTEAFF. CDR3 in DNA: TGTGCCATCAGCGAGAGGGGTAACACTGAAGCTTTCTTT.

This clonotype was seen many times. The rearrangement joins TRBV29-1 to TRBJ2-5; D possibly corresponds to TRBD2 (6 bases). Germline values: CDR1 SQVTM, CDR2 ANQGSEA. V lost 3 bases to trimming and J lost 5 bases, with 16 bases between them. This CDR3 region has 14 residues. CDR3 coding DNA: TGCAGCGTTGAGGTGGGGGGATCGTCGGAGACCCAGTACTTC. This codes for CSVEVGGSSETQYF.

The table lists this clonotype with many counts. The chain recombines TRBV12-3 or TRBV12-4 with TRBJ2-7; no firm D call. V lost 6 bases and J lost 2, with 8 bases in between. The CDR3 loop spans 12 amino acids. This chain's CDR3 is CASSSLPYEQYF. CDR3 nucleotides: TGTGCCAGCAGCTCACTACCCTACGAGCAGTACTTC.

The gene calls are TRBV30 and TRBJ1-1, with 11 bases matching TRBD1. The V segment lost 0 bases and the J segment 5 bases; nucleotides outside the gene matches: 11. CDR1 is GTSNPN and CDR2 is SVGIG in the germline V gene (reference sequence). The CDR3 covers 17 residues. The CDR3 sequence: CAWSVRWDRGGETEAFF. The CDR3 DNA is TGTGCCTGGAGTGTACGCTGGGACAGGGGGGGTGAAACTGAAGCTTTCTTT. The variable domain in full, completed from reference TRBV30 and TRBJ1-1, reads SQTIHQWPATLVQPVGSPLSLECTVEGTSNPNLYWYRQAAGRGLQLLFYSVGIGQISSEVPQNLSASRPQDRQFILSSKKLLLSDSGFYLCAWSVRWDRGGETEAFFGQGTRLTVV.

The table lists this clonotype with a few counts. The rearrangement uses TRBV30 and TRBJ2-1; the match to TRBD1 covers 9 bases. Trimming took 8 bases from V and 7 from J; bases not matched to a gene: 3. The CDR3 spans 11 residues. The germline CDR1 and CDR2 sequences are GTSNPN and SVGIG (reference sequence). CDR3 bases: TGTGCCGTGGGACAGGGAAATGAGCAGTTCTTC. It yields the protein CAVGQGNEQFF.

This clonotype appeared many times. The chain joins TRBV19 to TRBJ2-7; 9 bases line up with TRBD1. This CDR3 contains 15 residues. Per germline, CDR1 LNHDA and CDR2 SQIVND (reference sequence). V trimming: 4 bases; J trimming: 5 bases; junction bases outside the gene matches: 9. The chain's CDR3 is CASSTTGQGWNEQYF. The CDR3 region has the DNA TGTGCCAGTAGTACAACGGGACAGGGATGGAACGAGCAGTACTTC.